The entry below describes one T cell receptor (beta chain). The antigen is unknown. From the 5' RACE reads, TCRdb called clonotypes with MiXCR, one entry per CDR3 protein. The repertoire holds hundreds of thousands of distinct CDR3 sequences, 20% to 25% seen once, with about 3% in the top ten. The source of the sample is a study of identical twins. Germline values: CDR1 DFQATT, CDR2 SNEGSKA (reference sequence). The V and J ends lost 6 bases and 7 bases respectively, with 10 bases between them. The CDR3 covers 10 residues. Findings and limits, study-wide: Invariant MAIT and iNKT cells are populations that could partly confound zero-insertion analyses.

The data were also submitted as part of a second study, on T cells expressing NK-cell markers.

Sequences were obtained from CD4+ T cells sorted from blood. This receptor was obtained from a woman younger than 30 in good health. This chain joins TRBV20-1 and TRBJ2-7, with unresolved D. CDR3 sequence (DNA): TGCAGTGCGGGGTCAAGAGAGCAGTACTTC. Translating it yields CSAGSREQYF.